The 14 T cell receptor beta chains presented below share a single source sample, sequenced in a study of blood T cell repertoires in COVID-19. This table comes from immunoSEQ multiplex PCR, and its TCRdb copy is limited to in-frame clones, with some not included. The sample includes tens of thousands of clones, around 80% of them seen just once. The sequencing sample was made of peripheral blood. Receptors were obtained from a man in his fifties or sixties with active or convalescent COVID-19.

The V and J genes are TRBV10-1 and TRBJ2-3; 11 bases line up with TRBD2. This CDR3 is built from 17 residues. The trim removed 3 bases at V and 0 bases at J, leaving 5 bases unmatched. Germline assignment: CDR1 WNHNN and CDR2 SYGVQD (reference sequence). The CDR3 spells CASSDVGTSGSTDTQYF. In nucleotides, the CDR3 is TGCGCCAGCAGTGACGTAGGGACTAGCGGAAGCACAGATACGCAGTATTTT.

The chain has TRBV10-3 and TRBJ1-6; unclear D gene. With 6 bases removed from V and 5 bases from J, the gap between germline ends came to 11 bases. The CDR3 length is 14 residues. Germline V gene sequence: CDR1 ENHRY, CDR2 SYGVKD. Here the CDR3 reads CAIRNTRDNSPLHF. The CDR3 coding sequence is TGTGCCATCAGGAACACTAGGGATAATTCACCCCTCCACTTT.

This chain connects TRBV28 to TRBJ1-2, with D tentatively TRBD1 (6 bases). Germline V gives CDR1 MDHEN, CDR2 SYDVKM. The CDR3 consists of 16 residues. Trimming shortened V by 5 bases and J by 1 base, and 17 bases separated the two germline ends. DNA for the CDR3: TGTGCCAGCAGTCCATCCGGACAGCCCGTTAACTATGGCTACACCTTC. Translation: CASSPSGQPVNYGYTF.

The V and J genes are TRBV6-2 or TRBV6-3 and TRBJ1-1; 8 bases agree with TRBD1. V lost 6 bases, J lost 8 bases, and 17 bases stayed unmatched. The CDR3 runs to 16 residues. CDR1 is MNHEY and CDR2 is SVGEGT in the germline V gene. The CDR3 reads CASSPSTGAGNSEAFF. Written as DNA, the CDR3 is TGTGCCAGCAGCCCTTCGACAGGGGCTGGAAACTCGGAAGCTTTCTTT.

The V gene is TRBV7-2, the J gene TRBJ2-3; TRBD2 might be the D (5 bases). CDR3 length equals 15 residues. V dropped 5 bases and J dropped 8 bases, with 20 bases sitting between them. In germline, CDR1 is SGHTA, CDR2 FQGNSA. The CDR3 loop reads CASSPSGTGLGTQYF. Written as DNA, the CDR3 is TGTGCCAGCAGCCCCTCGGGAACGGGCTTAGGTACGCAGTATTTT.

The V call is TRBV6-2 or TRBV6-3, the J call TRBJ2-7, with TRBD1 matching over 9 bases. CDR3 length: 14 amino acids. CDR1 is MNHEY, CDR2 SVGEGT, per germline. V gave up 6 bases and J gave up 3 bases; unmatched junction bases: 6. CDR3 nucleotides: TGTGCCAGCAGCGGACAGGGGCAAAACTACGAGCAGTACTTC. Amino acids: CASSGQGQNYEQYF.

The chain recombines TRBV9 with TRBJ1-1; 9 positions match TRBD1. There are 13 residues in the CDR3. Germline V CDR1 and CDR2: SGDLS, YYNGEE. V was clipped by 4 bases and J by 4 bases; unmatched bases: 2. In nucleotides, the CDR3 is TGTGCCAGCAGCAAGACAGGGGGCACTGAAGCTTTCTTT. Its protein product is CASSKTGGTEAFF.

Here the CDR3 reads CASSETGTGRNSPLHF. The DNA for the CDR3 is TGTGCCAGCAGTGAAACTGGGACAGGGAGGAATTCACCCCTCCACTTT. The chain joins TRBV6-1 to TRBJ1-6; 9 bases line up with TRBD1. CDR1 is MNHNS, CDR2 SASEGT, per germline. With V trimmed by 2 bases and J by 7 bases, 6 bases remained unmatched. There are 16 residues in the CDR3.

The CDR3 region has the DNA TGTGCCAGCAGTTACGTCCTTTGGGGCCGGGAGACCCAGTACTTC. Its protein product is CASSYVLWGRETQYF. J is TRBJ2-5 and V is TRBV28, with D possibly being TRBD1 (5 bases). The CDR3 extends over 15 amino acids. Germline V lookup: CDR1 MDHEN, CDR2 SYDVKM. Trimming shortened V by 4 bases and J by 5 bases, and 17 bases separated the two germline ends.

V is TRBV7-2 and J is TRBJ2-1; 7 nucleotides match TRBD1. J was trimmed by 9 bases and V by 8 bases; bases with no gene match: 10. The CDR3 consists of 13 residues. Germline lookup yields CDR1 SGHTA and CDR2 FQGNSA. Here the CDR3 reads CASGRDSLGEQFF. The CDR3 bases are TGTGCCAGCGGCAGGGACAGTCTGGGTGAGCAGTTCTTC.

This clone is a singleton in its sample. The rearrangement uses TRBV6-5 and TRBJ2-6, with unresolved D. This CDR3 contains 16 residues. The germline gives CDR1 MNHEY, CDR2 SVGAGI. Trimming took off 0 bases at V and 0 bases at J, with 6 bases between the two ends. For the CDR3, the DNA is TGTGCCAGCAGTTACTCGAGAGGCTCTGGGGCCAACGTCCTGACTTTC. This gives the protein CASSYSRGSGANVLTF.

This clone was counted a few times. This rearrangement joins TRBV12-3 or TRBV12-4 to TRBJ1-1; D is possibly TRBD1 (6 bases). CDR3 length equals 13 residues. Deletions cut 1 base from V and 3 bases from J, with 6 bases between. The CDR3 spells CASSLGTDTEAFF. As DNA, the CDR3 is TGTGCCAGCAGTTTAGGGACAGACACTGAAGCTTTCTTT.

Here the CDR3 DNA reads TGTGCCAGCAGCTTGTGGGAGGGGCAGGGGATCGATGTATGGGATGAAAAACTGTTTTTT. Protein product: CASSLWEGQGIDVWDEKLFF. The chain joins TRBV5-5 to TRBJ1-4; D is possibly TRBD1 (6 bases). CDR3 length: 20 residues. Germline values: CDR1 SGHKS, CDR2 YYEKEE (reference sequence). V lost 1 base and J 6 bases, leaving 28 bases between the germline ends.

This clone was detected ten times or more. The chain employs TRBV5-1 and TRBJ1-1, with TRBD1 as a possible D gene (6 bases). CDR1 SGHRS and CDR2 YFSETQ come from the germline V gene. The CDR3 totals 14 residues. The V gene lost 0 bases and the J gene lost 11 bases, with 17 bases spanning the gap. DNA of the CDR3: TGCGCCAGCAGCTTGGGGCGGGGGGCGAATTTCGCTTTCTTT. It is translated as CASSLGRGANFAFF.